This T cell receptor (beta chain) was identified in a study of a mutant IDH1 vaccine in newly diagnosed glioma. Overall study: Patients began vaccination 4-6 weeks after radiotherapy alone, or with temozolomide cycles.

Concerning this clone itself: Its specificity is not known.

Here immunoSEQ multiplex PCR was the method, and the copy in TCRdb shows in-frame clones only, minus some. The sample shows about 51,000 clones, 78% of them seen only once. This CDR3 spans 16 amino acids. V lost 0 bases and J lost 2, with 12 bases in between. Looked up from germline, CDR1 is SGDLS and CDR2 is YYNGEE. The time point was: week 5, during vaccination. Vaccine doses each comprised 300 ug of mutant IDH1 20-mer peptide, with topical imiquimod. The receptor's source is a woman between 35 and 50 years old with glioma. The rearrangement uses TRBV9 and TRBJ2-1, with no clear D. This material consisted of PBMCs, taken from a glioma patient whose treatment included an IDH1 peptide vaccine. DNA of the CDR3: TGTGCCAGCAGCGTAGGGTCGGATCCGACCTACAATGAGCAGTTCTTC. It specifies CASSVGSDPTYNEQFF.